This T cell receptor (beta chain) is drawn from a study of shared clonotypes between healthy human individuals. This CDR3 is 15 amino acids long. Deletions cut 0 bases from V and 5 bases from J, with 12 bases between. Germline CDR1 SGHRS, CDR2 YFSETQ. Method: immunoSEQ multiplex PCR; TCRdb's copy keeps in-frame clones and lacks some. The sample has approximately 440,000 clones; approximately 80% are singletons. The J gene is TRBJ2-1, the V gene TRBV5-1; D unclear. The sequencing input was PBMCs. The receptor comes from a woman aged 40-49 years in good health. Some clones in this sample may be carry-over from other donors' samples. CDR3 residues: CASSLEGIAHNEQFF. CDR3 coding DNA: TGCGCCAGCAGCTTGGAGGGTATTGCTCACAATGAGCAGTTCTTC.